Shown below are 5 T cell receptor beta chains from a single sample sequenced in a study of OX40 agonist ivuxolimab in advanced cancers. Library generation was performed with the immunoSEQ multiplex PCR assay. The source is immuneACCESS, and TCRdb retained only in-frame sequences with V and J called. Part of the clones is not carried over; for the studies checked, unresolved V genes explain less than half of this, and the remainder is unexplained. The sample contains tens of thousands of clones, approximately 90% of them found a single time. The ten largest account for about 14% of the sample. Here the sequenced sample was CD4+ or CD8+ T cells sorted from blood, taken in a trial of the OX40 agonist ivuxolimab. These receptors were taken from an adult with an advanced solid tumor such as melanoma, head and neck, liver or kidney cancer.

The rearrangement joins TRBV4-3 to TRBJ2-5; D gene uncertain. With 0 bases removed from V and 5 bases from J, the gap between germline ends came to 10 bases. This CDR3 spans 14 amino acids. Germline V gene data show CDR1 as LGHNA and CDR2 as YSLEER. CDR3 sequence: CASSQDRVEETQYF. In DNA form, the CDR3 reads TGCGCCAGCAGCCAAGATCGGGTAGAGGAGACCCAGTACTTC.

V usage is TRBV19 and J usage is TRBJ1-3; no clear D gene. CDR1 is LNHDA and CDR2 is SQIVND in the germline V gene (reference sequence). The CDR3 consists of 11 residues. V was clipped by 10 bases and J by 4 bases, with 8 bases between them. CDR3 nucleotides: TGTGCCATTCGGCAAGGAAACACCATATATTTT. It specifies CAIRQGNTIYF.

The CDR3 DNA follows: TGCGCCAGCAGCCCAGGCTATCTCGGGGGACACACCGGGGAGCTGTTTTTT. Its translation: CASSPGYLGGHTGELFF. The rearrangement links TRBV4-1 to TRBJ2-2; D may be TRBD2 (6 bases). Germline CDR1 is MGHRA and CDR2 is YSYEKL. This CDR3 region has 17 residues. Trimming left V 4 bases short and J 3 bases short, with 18 bases between.

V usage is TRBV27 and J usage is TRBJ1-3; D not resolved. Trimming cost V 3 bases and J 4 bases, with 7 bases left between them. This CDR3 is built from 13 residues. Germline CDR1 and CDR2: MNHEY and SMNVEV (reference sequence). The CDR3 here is CASSFGVGNTIYF. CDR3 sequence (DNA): TGTGCCAGCAGTTTCGGGGTCGGAAACACCATATATTTT.

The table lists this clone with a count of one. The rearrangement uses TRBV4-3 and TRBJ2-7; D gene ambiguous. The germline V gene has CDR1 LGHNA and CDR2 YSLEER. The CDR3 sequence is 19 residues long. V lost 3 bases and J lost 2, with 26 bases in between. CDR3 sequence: CASSQGLRSEKKTPYEQYF. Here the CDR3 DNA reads TGCGCCAGCAGCCAGGGGTTGAGGAGCGAAAAGAAGACCCCCTACGAGCAGTACTTC.